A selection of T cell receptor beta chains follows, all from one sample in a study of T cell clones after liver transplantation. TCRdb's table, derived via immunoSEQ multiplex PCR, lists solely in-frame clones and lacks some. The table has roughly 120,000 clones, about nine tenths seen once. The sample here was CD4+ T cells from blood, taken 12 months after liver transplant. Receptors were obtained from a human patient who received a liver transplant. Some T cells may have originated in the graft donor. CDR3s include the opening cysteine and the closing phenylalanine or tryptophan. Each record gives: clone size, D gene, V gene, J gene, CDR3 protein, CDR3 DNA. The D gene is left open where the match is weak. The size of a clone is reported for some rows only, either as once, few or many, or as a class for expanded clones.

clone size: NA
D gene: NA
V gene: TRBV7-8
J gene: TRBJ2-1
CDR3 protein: CASSTDRGVQGYNEQFF
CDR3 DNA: TGTGCCAGCAGCACCGACCGGGGTGTCCAAGGCTACAATGAGCAGTTCTTC

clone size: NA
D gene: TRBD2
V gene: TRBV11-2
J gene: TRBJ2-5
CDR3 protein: CASSSSRGGETQYF
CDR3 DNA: TGTGCCAGCAGTTCCTCTCGGGGGGGAGAGACCCAGTACTTC

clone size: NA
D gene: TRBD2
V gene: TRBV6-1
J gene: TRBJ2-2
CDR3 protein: CASSELAGVPGELFF
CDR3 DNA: TGTGCCAGCAGTGAACTAGCGGGAGTCCCCGGGGAGCTGTTTTTT

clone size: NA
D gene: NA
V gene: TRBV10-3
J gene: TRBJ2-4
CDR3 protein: CAISEGQPLAKNIQYF
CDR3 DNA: TGTGCCATCAGTGAAGGCCAGCCCCTAGCCAAAAACATTCAGTACTTC

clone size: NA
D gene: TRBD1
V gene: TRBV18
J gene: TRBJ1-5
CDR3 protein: CASSLGTGVPSNQPQHF
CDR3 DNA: TGTGCCAGCTCACTCGGGACAGGGGTCCCTAGCAATCAGCCCCAGCATTTT

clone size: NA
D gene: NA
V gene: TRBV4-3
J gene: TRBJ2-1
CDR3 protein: CASSQDLGNEQFF
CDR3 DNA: TGCGCCAGCAGCCAAGACTTAGGGAATGAGCAGTTCTTC

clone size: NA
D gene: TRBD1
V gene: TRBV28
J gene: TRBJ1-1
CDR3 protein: CASRARTGVGTEAFF
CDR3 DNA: TGTGCCAGCAGAGCTAGAACAGGGGTGGGCACTGAAGCTTTCTTT

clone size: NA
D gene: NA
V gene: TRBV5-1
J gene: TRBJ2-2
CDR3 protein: CASSGRQGNTGELFF
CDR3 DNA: TGCGCCAGCAGCGGACGCCAGGGGAACACCGGGGAGCTGTTTTTT

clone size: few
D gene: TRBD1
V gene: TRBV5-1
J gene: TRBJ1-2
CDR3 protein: CASSLDGTGNGYTF
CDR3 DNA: TGCGCCAGCAGCTTGGATGGGACAGGGAATGGCTACACCTTC

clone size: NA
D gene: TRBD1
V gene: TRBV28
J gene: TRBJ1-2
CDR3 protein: CASSSGGSNYGYTF
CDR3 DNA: TGTGCCAGCAGTTCAGGGGGTTCTAACTATGGCTACACCTTC

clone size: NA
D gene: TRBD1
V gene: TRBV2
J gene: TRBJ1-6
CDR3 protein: CASRTGDSPLHF
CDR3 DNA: TGTGCCAGCAGAACAGGGGACTCACCCCTCCACTTT

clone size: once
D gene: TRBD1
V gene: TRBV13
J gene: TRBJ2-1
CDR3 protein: CASSLLGQGLNNNEQFF
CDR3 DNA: TGTGCCAGCAGCCTACTAGGACAGGGTTTGAACAACAATGAGCAGTTCTTC

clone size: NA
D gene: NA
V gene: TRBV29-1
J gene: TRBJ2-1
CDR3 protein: CSVEFLSSYNEQFF
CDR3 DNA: TGCAGCGTTGAATTCTTAAGCTCCTACAATGAGCAGTTCTTC

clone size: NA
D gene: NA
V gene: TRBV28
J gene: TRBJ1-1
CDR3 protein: CASRPQTDEAFF
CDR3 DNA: TGTGCCAGCAGGCCCCAGACAGATGAAGCTTTCTTT

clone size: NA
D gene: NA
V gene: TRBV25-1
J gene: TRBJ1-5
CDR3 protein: CASSDASSGFQPQHF
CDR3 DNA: TGTGCCAGCAGTGACGCCAGCTCAGGGTTCCAGCCCCAGCATTTT

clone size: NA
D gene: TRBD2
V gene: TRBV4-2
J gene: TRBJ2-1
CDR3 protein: CASSLQPGGYDNEQFF
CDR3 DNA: TGTGCCAGCAGCCTCCAACCGGGGGGTTACGACAATGAGCAGTTCTTC

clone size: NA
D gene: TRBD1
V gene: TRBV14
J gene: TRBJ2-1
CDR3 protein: CASSSSWDRSHSFHNEQFF
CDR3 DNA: TGTGCCAGCAGCAGCTCTTGGGACAGGTCCCATAGCTTCCACAATGAGCAGTTCTTC

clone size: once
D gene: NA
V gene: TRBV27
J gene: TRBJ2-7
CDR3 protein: CASSFATTGIYEQYF
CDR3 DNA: TGTGCCAGCAGTTTCGCAACGACAGGTATTTACGAGCAGTACTTC

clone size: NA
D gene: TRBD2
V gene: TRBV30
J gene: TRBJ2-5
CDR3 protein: CAWNGRETQYF
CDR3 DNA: TGTGCCTGGAACGGGAGGGAGACCCAGTACTTC

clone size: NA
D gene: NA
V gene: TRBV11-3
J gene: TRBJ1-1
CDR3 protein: CASSLYTGNTEAFF
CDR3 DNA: TGTGCCAGCAGCTTATATACAGGGAACACTGAAGCTTTCTTT

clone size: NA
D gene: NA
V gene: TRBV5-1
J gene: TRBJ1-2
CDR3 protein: CASSLGQNYGYTF
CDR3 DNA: TGCGCCAGCAGCTTGGGACAGAACTATGGCTACACCTTC

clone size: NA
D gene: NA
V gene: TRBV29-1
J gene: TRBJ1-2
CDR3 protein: CSVDFQGISDGYTF
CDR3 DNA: TGCAGCGTTGATTTTCAGGGCATAAGTGATGGCTACACCTTC

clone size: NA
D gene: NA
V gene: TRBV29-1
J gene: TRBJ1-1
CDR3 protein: CSVAGGAEAFF
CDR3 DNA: TGCAGCGTTGCGGGGGGTGCTGAAGCTTTCTTT

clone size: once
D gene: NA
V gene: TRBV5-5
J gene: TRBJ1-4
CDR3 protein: CASSPGPGNEKLFF
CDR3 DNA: TGTGCCAGCAGCCCCGGGCCCGGTAATGAAAAACTGTTTTTT

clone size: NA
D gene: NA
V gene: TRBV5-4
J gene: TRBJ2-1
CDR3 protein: CASSRPGNLGNEQFF
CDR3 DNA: TGTGCCAGCAGCCGCCCGGGAAACCTCGGCAATGAGCAGTTCTTC

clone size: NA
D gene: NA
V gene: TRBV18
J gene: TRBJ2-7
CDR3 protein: CASSPLSSYEQYF
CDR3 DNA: TGTGCCAGCTCACCCCTGAGCTCCTACGAGCAGTACTTC

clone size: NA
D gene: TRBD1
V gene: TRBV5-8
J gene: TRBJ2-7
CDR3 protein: CASSLGQGGTYEQYF
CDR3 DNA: TGTGCCAGCAGCCTAGGACAGGGAGGCACCTACGAGCAGTACTTC

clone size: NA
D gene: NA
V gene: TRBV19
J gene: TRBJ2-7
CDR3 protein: CASSGKVFTYEQYF
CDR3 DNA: TGTGCCAGTAGCGGTAAAGTGTTCACCTACGAGCAGTACTTC

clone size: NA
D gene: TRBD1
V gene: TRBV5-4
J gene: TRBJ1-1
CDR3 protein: CASSPADRGKYTEAFF
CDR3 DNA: TGTGCCAGCAGCCCAGCCGACAGGGGGAAGTACACTGAAGCTTTCTTT

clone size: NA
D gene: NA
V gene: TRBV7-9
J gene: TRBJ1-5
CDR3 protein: CASSFLADQPQHF
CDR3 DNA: TGTGCCAGCAGCTTTCTTGCAGATCAGCCCCAGCATTTT

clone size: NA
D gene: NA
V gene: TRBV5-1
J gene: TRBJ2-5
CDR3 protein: CASSLVGLAMETQYF
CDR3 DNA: TGCGCCAGCAGCTTGGTGGGGCTAGCAATGGAGACCCAGTACTTC

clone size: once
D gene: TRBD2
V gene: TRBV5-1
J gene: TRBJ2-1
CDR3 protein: CASSSAGTSGNEQFF
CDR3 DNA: TGCGCCAGCAGCTCGGCCGGGACTAGCGGAAATGAGCAGTTCTTC

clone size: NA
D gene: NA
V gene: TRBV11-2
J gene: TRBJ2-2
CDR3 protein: CASRPTDGAVANTGELFF
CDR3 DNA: TGTGCCAGCAGGCCCACCGACGGGGCCGTCGCGAACACCGGGGAGCTGTTTTTT

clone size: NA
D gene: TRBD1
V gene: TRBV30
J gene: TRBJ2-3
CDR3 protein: CAWSRTGSTDTQYF
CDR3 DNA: TGTGCCTGGAGTAGGACAGGGAGCACAGATACGCAGTATTTT

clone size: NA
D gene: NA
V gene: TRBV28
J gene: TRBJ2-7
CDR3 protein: CASTLSGPGYEQYF
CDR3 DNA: TGTGCCAGCACCCTCTCCGGGCCGGGTTACGAGCAGTACTTC

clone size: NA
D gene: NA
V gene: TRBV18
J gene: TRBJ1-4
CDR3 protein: CASSPGLNEKLFF
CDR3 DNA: TGTGCCAGCTCACCTGGCCTTAATGAAAAACTGTTTTTT

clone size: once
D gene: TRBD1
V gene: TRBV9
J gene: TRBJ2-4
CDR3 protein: CASSSGQGGTKNIQYF
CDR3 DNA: TGTGCCAGCAGCTCGGGACAGGGTGGGACCAAAAACATTCAGTACTTC

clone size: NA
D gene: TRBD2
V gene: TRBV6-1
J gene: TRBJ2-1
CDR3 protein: CASKLAGINEQFF
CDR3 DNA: TGTGCCAGCAAGCTAGCGGGGATCAATGAGCAGTTCTTC

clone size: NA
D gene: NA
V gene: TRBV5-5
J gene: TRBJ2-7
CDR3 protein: CASSLDSFRDEQYF
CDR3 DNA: TGTGCCAGCAGCCTGGACAGCTTTCGGGACGAGCAGTACTTC

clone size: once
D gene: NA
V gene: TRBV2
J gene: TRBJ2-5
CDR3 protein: CASSEAAQVIETQYF
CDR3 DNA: TGTGCCAGCAGTGAAGCGGCGCAGGTTATAGAGACCCAGTACTTC

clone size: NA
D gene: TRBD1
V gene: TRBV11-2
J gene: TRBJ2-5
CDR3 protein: CASATRGGQVVETQYF
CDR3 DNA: TGTGCCAGCGCAACACGAGGGGGACAGGTCGTGGAGACCCAGTACTTC

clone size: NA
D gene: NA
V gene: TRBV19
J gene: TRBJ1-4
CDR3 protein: CASTAPRVRATNEKLFF
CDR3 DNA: TGTGCCAGTACCGCTCCCAGGGTTAGAGCAACTAATGAAAAACTGTTTTTT

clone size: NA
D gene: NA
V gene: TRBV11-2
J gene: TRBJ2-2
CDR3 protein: CASSRVIGGTNTGELFF
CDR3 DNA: TGTGCCAGCAGCCGAGTCATTGGGGGAACGAACACCGGGGAGCTGTTTTTT

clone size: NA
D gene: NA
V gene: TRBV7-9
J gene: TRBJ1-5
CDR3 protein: CASSLGGGQPQHF
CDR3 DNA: TGTGCCAGCAGCTTAGGAGGGGGGCAGCCCCAGCATTTT

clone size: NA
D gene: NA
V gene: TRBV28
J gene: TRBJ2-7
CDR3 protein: CASKLPTGPQAYEQYF
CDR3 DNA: TGTGCCAGCAAACTCCCTACCGGGCCTCAGGCCTACGAGCAGTACTTC

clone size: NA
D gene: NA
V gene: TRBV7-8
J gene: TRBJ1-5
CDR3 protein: CASSLGEGVISNQPQHF
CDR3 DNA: TGTGCCAGCAGCTTAGGCGAAGGGGTCATTAGCAATCAGCCCCAGCATTTT

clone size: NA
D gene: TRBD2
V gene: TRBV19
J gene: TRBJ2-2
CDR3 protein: CASRLAGVVGELFF
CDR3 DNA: TGTGCCAGTAGGCTAGCGGGAGTTGTCGGGGAGCTGTTTTTT

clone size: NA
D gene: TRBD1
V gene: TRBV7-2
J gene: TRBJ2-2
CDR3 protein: CASSLNPTGRNGELFF
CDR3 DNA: TGTGCCAGCAGCTTAAACCCGACAGGGCGGAACGGGGAGCTGTTTTTT

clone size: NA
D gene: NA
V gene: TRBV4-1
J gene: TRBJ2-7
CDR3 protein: CASSQEGGAGPYEQYF
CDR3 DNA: TGCGCCAGCAGCCAGGAGGGGGGCGCGGGACCCTACGAGCAGTACTTC

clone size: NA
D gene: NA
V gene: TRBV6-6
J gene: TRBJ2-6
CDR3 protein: CASSRAGGANVLTF
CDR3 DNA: TGTGCCAGCAGTCGGGCGGGGGGGGCCAACGTCCTGACTTTC

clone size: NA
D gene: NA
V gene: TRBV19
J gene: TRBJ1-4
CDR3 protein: CASGPRRQVGNEKLFF
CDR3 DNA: TGTGCCAGCGGGCCCCGTAGACAGGTGGGAAATGAAAAACTGTTTTTT

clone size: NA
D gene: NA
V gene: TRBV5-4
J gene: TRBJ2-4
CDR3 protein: CASSLEIAKNIQYF
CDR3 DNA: TGTGCCAGCAGCTTGGAAATAGCCAAAAACATTCAGTACTTC

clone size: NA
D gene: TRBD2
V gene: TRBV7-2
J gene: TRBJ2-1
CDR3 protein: CASSLDSGMQYNEQFF
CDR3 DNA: TGTGCCAGCAGCTTAGATAGCGGGATGCAATACAATGAGCAGTTCTTC

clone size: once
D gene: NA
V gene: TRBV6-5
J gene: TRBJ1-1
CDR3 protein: CASSSGAQAFF
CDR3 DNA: TGTGCCAGCAGTTCAGGGGCACAAGCTTTCTTT

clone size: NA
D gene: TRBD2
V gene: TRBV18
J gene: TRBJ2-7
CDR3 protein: CASSGSGSGYEQYF
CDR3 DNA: TGTGCCAGCTCAGGCAGCGGGAGCGGATACGAGCAGTACTTC

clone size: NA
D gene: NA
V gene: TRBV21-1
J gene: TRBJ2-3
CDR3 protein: CASSPRPDTQYF
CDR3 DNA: TGTGCCAGCAGCCCTCGACCAGATACGCAGTATTTT

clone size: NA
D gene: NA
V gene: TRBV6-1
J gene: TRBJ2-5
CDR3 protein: CASSGTQEETQYF
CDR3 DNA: TGTGCCAGCAGTGGAACCCAGGAAGAGACCCAGTACTTC

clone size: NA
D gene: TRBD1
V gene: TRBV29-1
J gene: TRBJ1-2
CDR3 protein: CSALGQGRGYTF
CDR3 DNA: TGCAGCGCCCTGGGACAGGGAAGGGGCTACACCTTC

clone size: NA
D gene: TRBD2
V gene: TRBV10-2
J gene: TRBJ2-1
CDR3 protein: CASSDRRASGNNEQFF
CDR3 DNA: TGCGCCAGCAGTGACAGGCGGGCTAGCGGGAATAATGAGCAGTTCTTC